This T cell receptor beta chain was sequenced for a study of T cell changes during pregnancy in multiple sclerosis. Libraries were prepared by immunoSEQ multiplex PCR; TCRdb keeps only in-frame clonotypes and omits some of them. The sample has 35,000 to 45,000 clones; 87% are singletons. This clone was detected only once. Germline loops: CDR1 MNHEY, CDR2 SMNVEV (reference sequence). This CDR3 spans 16 amino acids. V was pared by 7 bases and J by 9 bases, with 17 bases of the junction left unmatched. This chain links TRBV27 with TRBJ2-1, with TRBD2 identical over 8 bases. This TCR derives from a female donor with multiple sclerosis, enrolled in a pregnancy study. The source was CD4+ T cells from peripheral blood mononuclear cells, collected after pregnancy. In DNA, the CDR3 is TGTGCCAGCACCCTCTCGGGACTAGTGGGTTCTGGTGAGCAGTTCTTC. Encoded protein: CASTLSGLVGSGEQFF.